Listed below are T cell receptor beta chains from one sample, sequenced in a study of CD8 T cells in ankylosing spondylitis. TCRdb reprocessed the 5' RACE reads via MiXCR and lists one record per CDR3 protein. The sample yields a few hundred thousand distinct CDR3 sequences, approximately 20% seen once. Sequencing was carried out using blood, either unsorted or a sorted T cell fraction (not recorded which). The source of these receptors is a male donor with ankylosing spondylitis. The conserved cysteine and the conserved F or W are not part of the CDR3 here. Size is stated for part of the rows, as once, few or many counts, or as a class when the clone is expanded.

TRBV5-1,TRBJ2-7,.,ASRSLGPYEQY
TRBV6-4,TRBJ1-2,few,ASSNPGRGGYT
TRBV5-1,TRBJ2-5,few,ASSFLTGQKETQY
TRBV5-1,TRBJ1-4,few,ASSLEVSAGATNEKLF
TRBV12-3/TRBV12-4,TRBJ2-7,.,ASSSDRIRQY
TRBV5-1,TRBJ1-5,few,ASSFGQGDQPQH
TRBV5-1,TRBJ2-1,.,ASSLIALAQIGNEQF
TRBV28,TRBJ2-3,.,ASSRAGGTDTQY
TRBV5-1,TRBJ2-1,.,ASSLRLAGAYNEQF
TRBV4-3,TRBJ2-2,.,ASSQDMDTGELF
TRBV7-9,TRBJ2-3,many,ASSLGGTTDTQY
TRBV7-8,TRBJ1-5,.,ASSFGTGRNQPQH
TRBV5-1,TRBJ2-2,few,ASSLWPTNSNTGELF
TRBV29-1,TRBJ1-1,.,SVDGRGGTEAF
TRBV5-1,TRBJ1-1,.,ASRTGTFNTEAF
TRBV11-1,TRBJ1-1,few,ASHRGRSNTEAF
TRBV2,TRBJ2-1,few,ASSATSGRAGNEQF
TRBV13,TRBJ1-6,many,ASSLDGQGNSPLH
TRBV11-3,TRBJ1-1,.,ASNYGRGGLRNTEAF
TRBV11-1,TRBJ1-4,.,ASSPGPGGLRLREKLF
TRBV11-1,TRBJ2-1,.,ASSLERLAGDSIGYNEQF
TRBV20-1,TRBJ1-2,.,SARTGTGYGYT